Listed below are T cell receptor beta chains from one sample, sequenced in a study of molecular identifiers for immune sequencing clone quantification. MiXCR, run by TCRdb on the PCR reads, gives a single entry per CDR3 protein. The sample yields about half a million distinct CDR3 sequences, over 20% seen once. Sequenced input: naive CD8+ T cells from blood, with Jurkat cell RNA spiked in. These receptors were obtained from a human donor in good health. Some libraries in this study had Jurkat cell RNA spiked in. The CDR3 runs from the conserved cysteine through the conserved F or W. A D gene is named only where the DNA matches it firmly. The listing skips clone size in some rows; elsewhere it reads once, few, many or a size class.

CDR3 protein	CDR3 DNA	J gene	V gene	clone size	D gene
CASSLGGLAGQAGELFF	TGCGCCAGCAGCTTGGGGGGCCTAGCGGGACAGGCCGGGGAGCTGTTTTTT	TRBJ2-2	TRBV5-1	many	-
CSVEGQGVVDTQYF	TGCAGCGTTGAAGGCCAGGGGGTGGTGGATACGCAGTATTTT	TRBJ2-3	TRBV29-1	few	TRBD1
CASSMWTSGRNEQFF	TGTGCCAGTAGTATGTGGACTAGCGGGAGGAATGAGCAGTTCTTC	TRBJ2-1	TRBV19	few	TRBD2
CASSELRWGGGTDTQYF	TGTGCCAGCAGTGAACTCCGATGGGGGGGAGGCACAGATACGCAGTATTTT	TRBJ2-3	TRBV2	many	TRBD2
CASSYSGLGTYEQYF	TGTGCCAGCAGTTACTCGGGGTTAGGGACCTACGAGCAGTACTTC	TRBJ2-7	TRBV6-5	few	-
CSARGLAGARGWQTQYF	TGCAGTGCTAGAGGACTAGCGGGGGCCCGGGGTTGGCAGACCCAGTACTTC	TRBJ2-5	TRBV20-1	few	TRBD2
CASSPGLAGAQETQYF	TGTGCCAGCAGTCCGGGACTAGCGGGGGCCCAAGAGACCCAGTACTTC	TRBJ2-5	TRBV27	many	TRBD2
CASSPGTSIGEQYF	TGTGCCAGCAGTCCCGGGACTAGCATCGGCGAGCAGTACTTC	TRBJ2-7	TRBV27	-	TRBD2
CASSLSGYTYEQYF	TGTGCCAGCAGTCTTAGTGGGTATACCTACGAGCAGTACTTC	TRBJ2-7	TRBV7-2	few	-
CAGSALLDNEQFF	TGTGCCGGCAGTGCCCTTTTGGACAATGAGCAGTTCTTC	TRBJ2-1	TRBV27	-	-
CSARHMGLVNEQFF	TGCAGTGCTAGACACATGGGACTAGTTAATGAGCAGTTCTTC	TRBJ2-1	TRBV20-1	-	TRBD2
CAWSGLGQGENYGYTF	TGTGCCTGGAGTGGACTCGGACAGGGGGAGAACTATGGCTACACCTTC	TRBJ1-2	TRBV30	-	TRBD1
CASSLSGRASDEQYF	TGTGCCAGCAGTTTATCGGGAAGGGCCTCCGACGAGCAGTACTTC	TRBJ2-7	TRBV27	-	-
CASSQAAVEQFF	TGTGCCAGCAGCCAAGCAGCGGTTGAGCAGTTCTTC	TRBJ2-1	TRBV14	few	-
CASSQESGRIYEQYF	TGCGCCAGCAGCCAAGAATCGGGCCGGATCTACGAGCAGTACTTC	TRBJ2-7	TRBV4-3	few	-
CASSSQSSSYEQYF	TGTGCCAGCAGCTCACAGTCGAGCTCCTACGAGCAGTACTTC	TRBJ2-7	TRBV7-9	many	-
CASSLGGFSTEAFF	TGTGCCAGCAGCTTAGGGGGGTTTAGCACTGAAGCTTTCTTT	TRBJ1-1	TRBV7-2	-	-
CASGQGTGGTEAFF	TGCGCCAGCGGACAGGGGACAGGGGGCACTGAAGCTTTCTTT	TRBJ1-1	TRBV4-3	-	TRBD1
CASSLPGERSYEQYF	TGTGCCAGCAGCTTACCCGGGGAACGCTCCTACGAGCAGTACTTC	TRBJ2-7	TRBV7-6	many	-
CASSSYYGYTF	TGTGCCAGCAGTTCTTACTATGGCTACACCTTC	TRBJ1-2	TRBV5-4	many	-
CASSGTDSTLIYGYTF	TGTGCCAGCAGCGGGACAGATAGTACCCTTATATATGGCTACACCTTC	TRBJ1-2	TRBV7-9	-	TRBD1
CASSTPRVAGTYEQYF	TGTGCCAGCAGCACCCCGCGGGTAGCGGGGACCTACGAGCAGTACTTC	TRBJ2-7	TRBV28	many	TRBD2
CSAFPSPLHF	TGCAGTGCTTTCCCCTCACCCCTCCACTTT	TRBJ1-6	TRBV20-1	few	-
CSVEFMDRNTDTQYF	TGCAGCGTTGAATTTATGGACAGAAACACAGATACGCAGTATTTT	TRBJ2-3	TRBV29-1	many	-